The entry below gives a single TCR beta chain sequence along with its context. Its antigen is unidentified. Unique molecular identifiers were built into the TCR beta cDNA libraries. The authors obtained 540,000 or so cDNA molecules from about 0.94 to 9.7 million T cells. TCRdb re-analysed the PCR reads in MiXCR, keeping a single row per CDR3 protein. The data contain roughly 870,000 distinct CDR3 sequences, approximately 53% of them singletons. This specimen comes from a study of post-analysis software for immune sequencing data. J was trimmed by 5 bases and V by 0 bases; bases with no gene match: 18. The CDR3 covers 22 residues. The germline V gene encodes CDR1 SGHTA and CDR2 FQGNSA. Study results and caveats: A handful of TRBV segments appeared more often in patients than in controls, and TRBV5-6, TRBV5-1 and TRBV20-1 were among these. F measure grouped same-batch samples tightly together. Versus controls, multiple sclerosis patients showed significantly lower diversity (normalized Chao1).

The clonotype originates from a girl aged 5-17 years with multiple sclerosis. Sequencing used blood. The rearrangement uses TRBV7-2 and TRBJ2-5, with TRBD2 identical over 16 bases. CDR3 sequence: CASSLAQSIGTSGGANGETQYF. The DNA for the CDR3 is TGTGCCAGCAGCTTAGCGCAATCCATTGGGACTAGCGGGGGGGCCAATGGGGAGACCCAGTACTTC. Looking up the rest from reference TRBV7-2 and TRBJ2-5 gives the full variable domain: GAGVSQSPSNKVTEKGKDVELRCDPISGHTALYWYRQSLGQGLEFLIYFQGNSAPDKSGLPSDRFSAERTGGSVSTLTIQRTQQEDSAVYLCASSLAQSIGTSGGANGETQYFGPGTRLLVL.